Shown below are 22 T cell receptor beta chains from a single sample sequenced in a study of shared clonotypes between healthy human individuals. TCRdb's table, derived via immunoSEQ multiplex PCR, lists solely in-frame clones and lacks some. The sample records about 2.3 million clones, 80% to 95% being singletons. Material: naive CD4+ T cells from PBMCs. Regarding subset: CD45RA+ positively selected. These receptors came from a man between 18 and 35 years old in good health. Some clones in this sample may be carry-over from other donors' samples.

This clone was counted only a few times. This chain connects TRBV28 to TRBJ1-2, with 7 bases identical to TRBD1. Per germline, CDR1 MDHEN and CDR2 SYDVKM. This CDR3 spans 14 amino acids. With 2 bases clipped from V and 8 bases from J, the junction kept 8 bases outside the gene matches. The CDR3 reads CASSLLRQGYGYTF. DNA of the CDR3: TGTGCCAGCAGTTTACTCCGACAGGGATACGGCTACACCTTC.

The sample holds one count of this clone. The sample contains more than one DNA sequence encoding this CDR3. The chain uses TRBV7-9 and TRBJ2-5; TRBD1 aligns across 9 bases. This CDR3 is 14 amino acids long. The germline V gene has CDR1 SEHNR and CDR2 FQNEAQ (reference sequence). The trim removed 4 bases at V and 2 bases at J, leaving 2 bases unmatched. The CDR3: CASSSGTGQETQYF. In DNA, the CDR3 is TGTGCCAGCAGCTCCGGGACAGGGCAAGAGACCCAGTACTTC.

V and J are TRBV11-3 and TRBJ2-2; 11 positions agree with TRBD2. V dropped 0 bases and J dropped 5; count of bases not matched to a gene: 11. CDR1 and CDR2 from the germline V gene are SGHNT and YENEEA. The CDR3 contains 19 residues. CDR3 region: CASSLDSATSGATTGELFF. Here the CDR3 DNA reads TGTGCCAGCAGCTTAGATAGTGCGACTAGCGGGGCAACTACCGGGGAGCTGTTTTTT.

The CDR3 protein is CASSFALRTGVTYEQYF. The CDR3 bases are TGCGCCAGCAGCTTCGCTCTACGGACAGGCGTTACCTACGAGCAGTACTTC. V gene TRBV5-1 combines with J gene TRBJ2-7; 7 positions match TRBD1. The CDR3 totals 17 residues. V lost 2 bases to trimming and J lost 2 bases; unmatched junction nucleotides: 13. Germline V gene data show CDR1 as SGHRS and CDR2 as YFSETQ. Looking up the rest from reference TRBV5-1 and TRBJ2-7 gives the full variable domain: KAGVTQTPRYLIKTRGQQVTLSCSPISGHRSVSWYQQTPGQGLQFLFEYFSETQRNKGNFPGRFSGRQFSNSRSEMNVSTLELGDSALYLCASSFALRTGVTYEQYFGPGTRLTVT.

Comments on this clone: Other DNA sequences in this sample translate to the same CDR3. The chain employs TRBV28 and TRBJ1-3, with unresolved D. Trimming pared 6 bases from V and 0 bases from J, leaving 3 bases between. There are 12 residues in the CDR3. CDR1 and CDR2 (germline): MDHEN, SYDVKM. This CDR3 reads CASRGSGNTIYF. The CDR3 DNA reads TGTGCCAGCAGGGGCTCTGGAAACACCATATATTTT. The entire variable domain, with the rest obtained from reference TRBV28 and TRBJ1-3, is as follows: DVKVTQSSRYLVKRTGEKVFLECVQDMDHENMFWYRQDPGLGLRLIYFSYDVKMKEKGDIPEGYSVSREKKERFSLILESASTNQTSMYLCASRGSGNTIYFGEGSWLTVV.

The CDR3 here is CASSGRDPHKQYF. CDR3 coding DNA: TGTGCCAGCAGTGGCCGGGACCCGCATAAGCAGTACTTC. V and J are TRBV6-6 and TRBJ2-7; TRBD1 or TRBD2 may be the D gene (5 bases each). Germline CDR1 and CDR2: MNHNY and SVGAGI (reference sequence). The CDR3 has 13 amino acids. Trimming shortened V by 5 bases and J by 8 bases, and 16 bases separated the two germline ends.

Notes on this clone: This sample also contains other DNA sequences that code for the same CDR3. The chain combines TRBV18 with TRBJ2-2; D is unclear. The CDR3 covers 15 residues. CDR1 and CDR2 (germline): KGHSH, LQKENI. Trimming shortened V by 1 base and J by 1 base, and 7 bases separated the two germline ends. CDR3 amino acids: CASSPQGGNTGELFF. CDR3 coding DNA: TGTGCCAGCTCACCACAAGGCGGGAACACCGGGGAGCTGTTTTTT.

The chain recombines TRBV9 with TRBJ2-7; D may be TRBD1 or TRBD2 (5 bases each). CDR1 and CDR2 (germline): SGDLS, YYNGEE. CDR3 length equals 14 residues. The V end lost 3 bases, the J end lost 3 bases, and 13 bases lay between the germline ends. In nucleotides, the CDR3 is TGTGCCAGCAGCGAGGGGACGGGATACTACGAGCAGTACTTC. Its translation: CASSEGTGYYEQYF.

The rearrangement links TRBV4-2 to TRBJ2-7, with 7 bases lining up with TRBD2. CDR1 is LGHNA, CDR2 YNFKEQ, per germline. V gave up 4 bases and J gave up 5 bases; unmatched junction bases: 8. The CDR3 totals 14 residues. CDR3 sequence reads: CASSRGRERDEQYF. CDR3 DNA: TGTGCCAGCAGCCGAGGGCGGGAGCGGGACGAGCAGTACTTC.

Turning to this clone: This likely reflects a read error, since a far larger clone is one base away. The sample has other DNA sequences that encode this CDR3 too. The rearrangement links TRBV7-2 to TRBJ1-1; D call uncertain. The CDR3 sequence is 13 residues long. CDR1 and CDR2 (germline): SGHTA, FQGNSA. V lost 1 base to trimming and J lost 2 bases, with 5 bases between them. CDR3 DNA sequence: TGTGCCAGCAGCTTAGGGAGAAACACTGAAGCTTTCTTT. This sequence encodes CASSLGRNTEAFF.

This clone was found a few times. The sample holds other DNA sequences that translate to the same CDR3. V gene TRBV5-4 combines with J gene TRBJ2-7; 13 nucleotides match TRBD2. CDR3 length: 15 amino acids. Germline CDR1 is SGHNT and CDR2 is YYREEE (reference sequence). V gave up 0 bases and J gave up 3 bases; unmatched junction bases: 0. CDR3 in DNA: TGTGCCAGCAGCTTGGGGACTAGCGGGAGCTACGAGCAGTACTTC. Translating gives CASSLGTSGSYEQYF.

The chain's CDR3 is CASSSRELFF. The CDR3 DNA reads TGTGCCAGCAGCTCCCGTGAGCTGTTTTTT. The chain is built from TRBV7-2 and TRBJ2-2, with D unresolved. Deletions cut 4 bases from V and 11 bases from J, with 5 bases between. The CDR3 consists of 10 residues. Germline loops: CDR1 SGHTA, CDR2 FQGNSA.

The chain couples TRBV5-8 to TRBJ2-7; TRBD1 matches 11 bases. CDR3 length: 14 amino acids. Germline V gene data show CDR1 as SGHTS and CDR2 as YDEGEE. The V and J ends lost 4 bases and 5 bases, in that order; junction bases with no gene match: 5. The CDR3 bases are TGTGCCAGCAGCCGGGACAGGGGGGCGGACGAGCAGTACTTC. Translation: CASSRDRGADEQYF.

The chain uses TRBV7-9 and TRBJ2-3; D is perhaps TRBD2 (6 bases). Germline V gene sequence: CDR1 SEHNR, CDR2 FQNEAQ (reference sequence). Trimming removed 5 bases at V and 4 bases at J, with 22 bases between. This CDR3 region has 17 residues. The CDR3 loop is CASSPPRLVLGADTQYF. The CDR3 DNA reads TGTGCCAGCAGCCCACCCCGACTAGTATTGGGAGCAGATACGCAGTATTTT.

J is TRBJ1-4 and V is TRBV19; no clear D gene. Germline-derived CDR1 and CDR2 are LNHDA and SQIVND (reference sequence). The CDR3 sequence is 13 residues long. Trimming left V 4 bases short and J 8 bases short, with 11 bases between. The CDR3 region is CASSKDSWEKLFF. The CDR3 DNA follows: TGTGCCAGTAGTAAGGACTCGTGGGAAAAACTGTTTTTT.

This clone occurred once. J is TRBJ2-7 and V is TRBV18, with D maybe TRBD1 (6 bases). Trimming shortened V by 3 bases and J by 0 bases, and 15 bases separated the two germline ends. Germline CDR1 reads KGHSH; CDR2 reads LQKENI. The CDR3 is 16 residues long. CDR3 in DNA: TGTGCCAGCTCACCTAGATCGGACAGCCGCTCCTACGAGCAGTACTTC. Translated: CASSPRSDSRSYEQYF.

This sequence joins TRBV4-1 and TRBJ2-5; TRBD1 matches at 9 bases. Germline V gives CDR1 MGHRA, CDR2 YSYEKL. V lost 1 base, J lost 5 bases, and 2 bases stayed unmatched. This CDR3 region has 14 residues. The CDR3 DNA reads TGCGCCAGCAGCCAAGCGGACAGGGGCGAGACCCAGTACTTC. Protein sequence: CASSQADRGETQYF.

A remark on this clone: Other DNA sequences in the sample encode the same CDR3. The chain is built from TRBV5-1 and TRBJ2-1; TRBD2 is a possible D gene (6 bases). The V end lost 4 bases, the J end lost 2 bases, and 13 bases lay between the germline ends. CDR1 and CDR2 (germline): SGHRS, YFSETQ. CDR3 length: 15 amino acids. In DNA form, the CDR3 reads TGCGCCAGCAGCCGCGGGGCGGGAACCTACAATGAGCAGTTCTTC. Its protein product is CASSRGAGTYNEQFF.

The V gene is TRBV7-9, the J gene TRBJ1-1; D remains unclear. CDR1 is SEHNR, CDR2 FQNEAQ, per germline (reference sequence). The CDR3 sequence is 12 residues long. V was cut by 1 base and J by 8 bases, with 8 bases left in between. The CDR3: CASSLGLLEAFF. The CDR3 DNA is TGTGCCAGCAGCTTAGGACTGCTCGAAGCTTTCTTT. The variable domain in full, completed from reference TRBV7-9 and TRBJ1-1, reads DTGVSQNPRHKITKRGQNVTFRCDPISEHNRLYWYRQTLGQGPEFLTYFQNEAQLEKSRLLSDRFSAERPKGSFSTLEIQRTEQGDSAMYLCASSLGLLEAFFGQGTRLTVV.

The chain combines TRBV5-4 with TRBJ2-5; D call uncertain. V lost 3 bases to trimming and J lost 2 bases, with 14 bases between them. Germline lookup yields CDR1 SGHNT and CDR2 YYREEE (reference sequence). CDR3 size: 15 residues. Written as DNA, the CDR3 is TGTGCCAGCAGCTCATGGACCGCCGGGCAAGAGACCCAGTACTTC. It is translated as CASSSWTAGQETQYF. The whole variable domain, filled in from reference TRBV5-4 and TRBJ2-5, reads ETGVTQSPTHLIKTRGQQVTLRCSSQSGHNTVSWYQQALGQGPQFIFQYYREEENGRGNFPPRFSGLQFPNYSSELNVNALELDDSALYLCASSSWTAGQETQYFGPGTRLLVL.

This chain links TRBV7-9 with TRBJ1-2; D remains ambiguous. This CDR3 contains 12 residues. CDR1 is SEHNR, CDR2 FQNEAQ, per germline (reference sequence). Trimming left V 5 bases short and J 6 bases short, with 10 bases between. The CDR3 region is CASSEDGDGYTF. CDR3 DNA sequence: TGTGCCAGCAGCGAAGACGGGGATGGCTACACCTTC.

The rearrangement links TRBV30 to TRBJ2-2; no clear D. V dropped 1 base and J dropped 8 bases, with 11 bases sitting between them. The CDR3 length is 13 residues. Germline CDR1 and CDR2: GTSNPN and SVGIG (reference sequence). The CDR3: CAWSALGLGELFF. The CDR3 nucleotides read TGTGCCTGGAGTGCGTTGGGTTTAGGGGAGCTGTTTTTT.